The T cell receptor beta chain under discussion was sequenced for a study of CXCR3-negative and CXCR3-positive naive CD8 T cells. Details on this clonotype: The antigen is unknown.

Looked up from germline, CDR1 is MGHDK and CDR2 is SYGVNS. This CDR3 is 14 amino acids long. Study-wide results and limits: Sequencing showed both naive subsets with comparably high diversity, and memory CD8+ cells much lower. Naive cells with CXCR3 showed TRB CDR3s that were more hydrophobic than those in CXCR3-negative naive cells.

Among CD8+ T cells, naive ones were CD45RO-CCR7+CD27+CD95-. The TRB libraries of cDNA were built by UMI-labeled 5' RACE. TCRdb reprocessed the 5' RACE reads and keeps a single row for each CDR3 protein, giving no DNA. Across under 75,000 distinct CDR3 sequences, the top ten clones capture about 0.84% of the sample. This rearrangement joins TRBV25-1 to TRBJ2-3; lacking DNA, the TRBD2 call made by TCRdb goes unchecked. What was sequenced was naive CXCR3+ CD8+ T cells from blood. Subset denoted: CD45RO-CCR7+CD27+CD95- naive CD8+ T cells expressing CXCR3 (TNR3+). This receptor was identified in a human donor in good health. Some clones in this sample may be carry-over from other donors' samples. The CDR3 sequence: CASSRLGGTDTQYF.